The clone carrying this TCR beta chain was counted a single time. Its specificity is unknown. Method: immunoSEQ multiplex PCR; TCRdb's copy keeps in-frame clones and lacks some. Of 49,000 or so clones in the sample, 78% were seen once. CDR1 is LGHNA, CDR2 YSLEER, per germline. Trimming stripped 4 bases from V and 4 bases from J, with 12 bases between. The CDR3 totals 14 residues. The data were obtained in a study of a mutant IDH1 vaccine in newly diagnosed glioma. Study-level findings and limits: Approximately 93% of patients showed vaccine-induced immune responses across multiple MHC alleles.

Time point reported: week 5, during vaccination. Vaccination comprised doses that each held 300 ug of mutant IDH1 20-mer peptide, plus topical imiquimod. The study enrolled donors with new WHO grade 3 or 4 IDH1-mutant, ATRX-lost astrocytomas. This receptor was identified in a middle-aged woman with glioma. The chain has TRBV4-3 and TRBJ2-3; D could derive from TRBD1 or TRBD2 (6 bases each). The sequences come from PBMCs, collected from a glioma patient whose treatment included an IDH1 peptide vaccine. This CDR3 is CASSPLGGADTQYF. CDR3 coding DNA: TGCGCCAGCAGCCCCCTCGGGGGCGCAGATACGCAGTATTTT.